This T cell receptor beta chain was obtained from a study of low-dose radiotherapy and immunotherapy resistance in tumors. About the study: Intravenous administration to patients comprised nivolumab at 240 mg every two weeks and ipilimumab at 1 mg/kg every six weeks.

The time point is: after trial treatment. Stated treatment: LDRT plus nivolumab, ipilimumab, low-dose cyclophosphamide and aspirin (RACIN trial). Donors were dosed with nivolumab and ipilimumab; they also received aspirin, low-dose cyclophosphamide and low-dose radiotherapy. Qualifying patients carried advanced solid tumors devoid of tumor-infiltrating lymphocytes. TRAV- and TRBV-specific primers were used for first-strand cDNA, which covered alpha and beta chains. PCR amplification of the TCRs was performed with Phusion for 20 to 25 PCR cycles, and it relied on a constant-region primer together with a V-primer adapter. In vitro transcription amplified the mRNA that had been isolated. TCRdb redid the calling of the reads with MiXCR, one entry per CDR3 protein. The data contain about 58,000 distinct CDR3 sequences, around 23% of them singletons. This clonotype was seen at least ten times. The CDR3 loop spans 14 amino acids. V dropped 6 bases and J dropped 5; count of bases not matched to a gene: 6.

The chain combines TRBV12-3 or TRBV12-4 with TRBJ2-2, with 7 bases matching TRBD1. The material sequenced was PBMCs, taken after low-dose radiotherapy plus immunotherapy. The sequence derives from a male donor with prostate cancer. CDR3 loop: CASSRSTGTGELFF. In DNA form, the CDR3 reads TGTGCCAGCAGCCGATCGACAGGGACCGGGGAGCTGTTTTTT.